Below are 17 T cell receptor beta chains sequenced from a single sample in a study of blood T cells in healthy people across ages. A J-beta primer mix and a sample-barcoded 5' primer were used in a second PCR of about 7 to 12 cycles. TCRdb analysed the 5' RACE reads with MiXCR anew, one entry per CDR3 protein. This sample has over 1,200,000 distinct CDR3 sequences, with approximately 60% found just once. The sequenced sample consisted of blood. The source is a man between 18 and 35 years old in good health.

In this sample, this clonotype turned up many times. The chain joins TRBV4-1 to TRBJ2-7, with D possibly being TRBD1 (5 bases). This CDR3 spans 14 amino acids. Germline V gene lookup returns CDR1 MGHRA and CDR2 YSYEKL. The V and J ends lost 0 bases and 4 bases respectively, with 10 bases between them. The CDR3 nucleotides are TGCGCCAGCAGCCAAGACAGGGTGTCTTACGAGCAGTACTTC. It specifies CASSQDRVSYEQYF.

Only a few counts were recorded for this clonotype. This chain links TRBV6-5 with TRBJ2-1, with a possible D match to TRBD1 (5 bases). V lost 4 bases and J 4 bases, leaving 20 bases between the germline ends. The CDR3 is 17 residues long. CDR1 MNHEY and CDR2 SVGAGI come from the germline V gene. The DNA for the CDR3 is TGTGCCAGCAGTTGGGGAAGAGACAGTTTGTTATACAATGAGCAGTTCTTC. Translated: CASSWGRDSLLYNEQFF.

In this sample, this clonotype turned up a few times. The genes are TRBV28 and TRBJ2-3; 8 nucleotides agree with TRBD2. Per the germline V gene, CDR1 is MDHEN and CDR2 is SYDVKM. The CDR3 loop spans 17 amino acids. V lost 3 bases, J lost 2 bases, and 10 bases stayed unmatched. The CDR3 here is CASSLSPGLGVTDTQYF. The CDR3 DNA reads TGTGCCAGCAGTTTGAGTCCGGGACTAGGGGTCACAGATACGCAGTATTTT.

This chain uses TRBV20-1 with TRBJ2-7, with TRBD1 matching over 8 bases. Trimming removed 0 bases from V and 4 bases from J; junction bases left unmatched: 8. CDR3 size: 15 residues. Germline CDR1 DFQATT, CDR2 SNEGSKA (reference sequence). The CDR3 sequence: CSARDRRTGPYEQYF. For the CDR3, the DNA is TGCAGTGCTAGAGATCGGAGGACAGGGCCGTACGAGCAGTACTTC.

This clonotype showed up just a few times. V is TRBV29-1 and J is TRBJ2-5; 9 bases are a match to TRBD1. Germline V CDR1 and CDR2: SQVTM, ANQGSEA. J lost 11 bases, V lost 4 bases, and 11 bases had no gene match. The CDR3 extends over 13 amino acids. Written as DNA, the CDR3 is TGCAGCGTTGCCAGGACAGGGGTGTGGGAGCAGTACTTC. Protein: CSVARTGVWEQYF.

V usage is TRBV2 and J usage is TRBJ1-4; D ambiguous. The CDR3 is 13 amino acids. Trimming removed 6 bases from V and 4 bases from J, with 9 bases in between. The germline CDR1 and CDR2 sequences are SNHLY and FYNNEI. CDR3 sequence (DNA): TGTGCCAGCAGGCGGCACCTTAATGAAAAACTGTTTTTT. Translating gives CASRRHLNEKLFF.

This clonotype was seen more than once but under ten times. This chain joins TRBV20-1 and TRBJ2-7; either TRBD1 or TRBD2 may fit D (6 bases each). With 6 bases removed from V and 4 bases from J, the gap between germline ends came to 19 bases. This CDR3 region has 14 residues. Germline V gene lookup returns CDR1 DFQATT and CDR2 SNEGSKA (reference sequence). The CDR3 loop is CSATGTLGGYEQYF. The CDR3 DNA reads as TGCAGTGCCACTGGGACACTCGGGGGATACGAGCAGTACTTC.

V is TRBV20-1 and J is TRBJ2-7, with 8 bases that match TRBD2. This CDR3 is 12 amino acids long. The junction had 6 bases not matched to a gene; V was cut back by 7 bases and J by 4 bases. Germline loops: CDR1 DFQATT, CDR2 SNEGSKA (reference sequence). The DNA for the CDR3 is TGCAGTGTAAAGCGGGAGATTTACGAGCAGTACTTC. Protein: CSVKREIYEQYF.

The V call is TRBV7-3, the J call TRBJ2-2, with D possibly TRBD1 on 6 matching bases. Germline lookup yields CDR1 SGHTA and CDR2 FQGTGA. The CDR3 runs to 15 residues. Trimming pared 2 bases from V and 4 bases from J, leaving 11 bases between. The CDR3 coding sequence is TGTGCCAGCAGCTTAGGGCTAGGGGGCACCGGGGAGCTGTTTTTT. Translating it yields CASSLGLGGTGELFF. Looking up the rest from reference TRBV7-3 and TRBJ2-2 gives the full variable domain: GAGVSQTPSNKVTEKGKYVELRCDPISGHTALYWYRQSLGQGPEFLIYFQGTGAADDSGLPNDRFFAVRPEGSVSTLKIQRTERGDSAVYLCASSLGLGGTGELFFGEGSRLTVL.

The rearrangement uses TRBV20-1 and TRBJ2-7, with TRBD2 matching 7 bases. Germline V CDR1 and CDR2: DFQATT, SNEGSKA (reference sequence). Trimming took 3 bases from V and 2 from J; bases not matched to a gene: 7. There are 14 residues in the CDR3. The CDR3 bases are TGCAGTGCTAGGCAGCTAGCGGAGACCTACGAGCAGTACTTC. This encodes CSARQLAETYEQYF.

This CDR3 is CASSEGTITGGEQYF. The CDR3 nucleotides read TGTGCCAGCAGTGAGGGGACTATCACCGGCGGGGAGCAGTACTTC. This sequence joins TRBV2 and TRBJ2-7; 7 nucleotides agree with TRBD2. This CDR3 contains 15 residues. With V trimmed by 3 bases and J by 7 bases, 12 bases remained unmatched. Per the germline V gene, CDR1 is SNHLY and CDR2 is FYNNEI.

The chain employs TRBV29-1 and TRBJ1-1; perhaps TRBD1 as D (5 bases). The CDR3 length is 13 residues. Germline CDR1 SQVTM, CDR2 ANQGSEA. The V end lost 2 bases, the J end lost 3 bases, and 10 bases lay between the germline ends. The DNA of the CDR3 is TGCAGCGTTGAATGGGGGTCCGACACTGAAGCTTTCTTT. The encoded protein is CSVEWGSDTEAFF.

This clonotype was seen more than once but under ten times. The J gene is TRBJ2-1, the V gene TRBV7-8; the D call may be TRBD1 or TRBD2 (5 bases each). This CDR3 has 16 amino acids. Germline-derived CDR1 and CDR2 are SGHVS and FQNEAQ. The V end lost 6 bases, the J end lost 3 bases, and 18 bases lay between the germline ends. The CDR3 DNA follows: TGTGCCAGCAGTCCGGTCCACGGGACGGACTACAATGAGCAGTTCTTC. Residues: CASSPVHGTDYNEQFF.

V is TRBV4-1 and J is TRBJ2-7; D might be TRBD1 (7 bases). Per the germline V gene, CDR1 is MGHRA and CDR2 is YSYEKL. The CDR3 spans 14 residues. The V end lost 3 bases, the J end lost 6 bases, and 15 bases lay between the germline ends. For the CDR3, the DNA is TGCGCCAGCAGCCATCCCAGGGGGGCTAGCGAGCAGTACTTC. Translating gives CASSHPRGASEQYF.

The rearrangement links TRBV14 to TRBJ2-2; a weak D match, TRBD2 (5 bases). In germline, CDR1 is SGHDN, CDR2 FVKESK. The V end was cut by 1 base, the J end by 5 bases, with 11 bases between. The CDR3 spans 15 residues. The CDR3 DNA is TGTGCCAGCAGCCAAGTTTACACGGGAACCGGGGAGCTGTTTTTT. The encoded protein is CASSQVYTGTGELFF.

This clonotype occurred a few times. One junction end does not reproduce the germline sequence, and a read error may be involved. The gene calls are TRBV10-3 and TRBJ2-7, with 11 bases aligning to TRBD2. CDR1 and CDR2 from the germline V gene are ENHRY and SYGVKD. The CDR3 length is 15 residues. CDR3 loop: CAISAGTSGTYEQYF. CDR3 coding DNA: TGTGCCATCAGTGCCGGGACTAGCGGCACCTACGAACAGTACTTC.

V usage is TRBV24-1 and J usage is TRBJ2-1; D is perhaps TRBD1 (5 bases). This CDR3 has 16 residues. The germline CDR1 and CDR2 sequences are KGHDR and SFDVKD. V lost 4 bases and J 4 bases, leaving 16 bases between the germline ends. The CDR3 sequence: CATSESQGARYNEQFF. CDR3 in DNA: TGTGCCACCAGTGAGTCCCAGGGCGCGAGGTACAATGAGCAGTTCTTC.